The 9 T cell receptor beta chains listed next were all sequenced from one sample in a study of beta chain features in type 1 diabetes. Findings of the study overall: Across all four CD4+ subsets, people with type 1 diabetes showed modestly shorter TCRB CDR3s.

No antigen has been identified for these receptors. Every bit of the isolated RNA underwent reverse transcription, so sequencing read expressed TCRB transcripts. Sequencing was performed with immunoSEQ multiplex PCR; in TCRdb, only in-frame clones are kept and a portion is missing. The profile shows around 150,000 clones, approximately 9.1% of them singletons. Sequencing input: central memory CD4+ T cells from blood. Receptors originate from a woman in her thirties with type 1 diabetes.

V usage is TRBV7-3 and J usage is TRBJ2-7; 10 bases are shared with TRBD2. The CDR3 spans 15 residues. The germline gives CDR1 SGHTA, CDR2 FQGTGA. The J segment lost 6 bases and the V segment lost 1 base, leaving 6 bases of the junction unmatched. CDR3 in DNA: TGTGCCAGCAGCTTAAGTCTAGCGGGAGTTGGCGAGCAGTACTTC. As protein: CASSLSLAGVGEQYF.

V and J are TRBV7-9 and TRBJ1-5; TRBD1 might be the D (6 bases). This CDR3 has 15 residues. Trimming removed 5 bases at V and 0 bases at J, with 11 bases between. Germline V gene lookup returns CDR1 SEHNR and CDR2 FQNEAQ (reference sequence). Here the CDR3 reads CASSEGTISNQPQHF. CDR3 DNA: TGTGCCAGCAGCGAGGGGACAATTAGCAATCAGCCCCAGCATTTT.

The chain joins TRBV6-5 to TRBJ2-3, with 9 bases that match TRBD2. The CDR3 is 15 amino acids. Trimming at V came to 6 bases and at J to 0 bases, leaving 4 bases not matched to a gene. Germline V gene lookup returns CDR1 MNHEY and CDR2 SVGAGI. The CDR3 nucleotides are TGTGCCAGCAGCTTTAGCGGGAGCAGCACAGATACGCAGTATTTT. Amino acid sequence: CASSFSGSSTDTQYF.

This clone was observed a few times. The V and J genes are TRBV5-1 and TRBJ2-3; D unresolved. The CDR3 spans 16 residues. With 0 bases removed from V and 4 bases from J, the gap between germline ends came to 15 bases. Germline lookup yields CDR1 SGHRS and CDR2 YFSETQ. The CDR3: CASSLDGNPRADTQYF. As DNA, the CDR3 is TGCGCCAGCAGCTTGGACGGCAACCCCCGGGCAGATACGCAGTATTTT.

This clone was seen a handful of times. The chain uses TRBV6-5 and TRBJ2-3; D may be TRBD2 (7 bases). V was pared by 2 bases and J by 6 bases, with 18 bases between. The CDR3 runs to 16 residues. CDR1 and CDR2 from the germline V gene are MNHEY and SVGAGI. The CDR3 here is CASSYAGALGGDTQYF. The CDR3 DNA is TGTGCCAGCAGTTACGCGGGAGCCCTAGGGGGGGATACGCAGTATTTT.

This sequence joins TRBV11-2 and TRBJ2-1; 7 bases fit TRBD2. V was clipped by 2 bases and J by 5 bases; unmatched bases: 6. Germline CDR1 is SGHAT and CDR2 is FQNNGV. This CDR3 region has 15 residues. This chain's CDR3 is CASSLRPSGHNEQFF. In DNA form, the CDR3 reads TGTGCCAGCAGCTTACGGCCTAGCGGACACAATGAGCAGTTCTTC.

This clone was counted only a few times. The chain employs TRBV27 and TRBJ1-5; 11 bases line up with TRBD1. Germline trimming cut 6 bases from V and 7 bases from J; bases unmatched to any gene: 11. This CDR3 is 16 amino acids long. CDR1 MNHEY and CDR2 SMNVEV come from the germline V gene (reference sequence). The CDR3 bases are TGTGCCAGCAGCTTCCTTGTGGGACAGGGGGAGCAGCCCCAGCATTTT. Amino acid sequence: CASSFLVGQGEQPQHF.

This clone has only a few counts. V gene TRBV13 combines with J gene TRBJ2-5; 9 positions match TRBD2. The CDR3 length is 15 residues. With V trimmed by 6 bases and J by 5 bases, 10 bases remained unmatched. CDR1 and CDR2 from the germline V gene are PRHDT and FYEKMQ (reference sequence). The CDR3 sequence is CASSTKGGRAETQYF. The CDR3 coding sequence is TGTGCCAGCAGTACTAAGGGCGGGAGGGCGGAGACCCAGTACTTC.

This clone was counted between two and nine times. V and J are TRBV7-3 and TRBJ2-2, with unresolved D. The CDR3 consists of 14 residues. Between the trimmed V and J ends, which lost 3 bases and 0 bases, there was a span of 5 bases. The V gene's germline CDR1 is SGHTA and CDR2 FQGTGA. CDR3: CASSFTANTGELFF. The CDR3 DNA follows: TGTGCCAGCAGCTTTACAGCGAACACCGGGGAGCTGTTTTTT.